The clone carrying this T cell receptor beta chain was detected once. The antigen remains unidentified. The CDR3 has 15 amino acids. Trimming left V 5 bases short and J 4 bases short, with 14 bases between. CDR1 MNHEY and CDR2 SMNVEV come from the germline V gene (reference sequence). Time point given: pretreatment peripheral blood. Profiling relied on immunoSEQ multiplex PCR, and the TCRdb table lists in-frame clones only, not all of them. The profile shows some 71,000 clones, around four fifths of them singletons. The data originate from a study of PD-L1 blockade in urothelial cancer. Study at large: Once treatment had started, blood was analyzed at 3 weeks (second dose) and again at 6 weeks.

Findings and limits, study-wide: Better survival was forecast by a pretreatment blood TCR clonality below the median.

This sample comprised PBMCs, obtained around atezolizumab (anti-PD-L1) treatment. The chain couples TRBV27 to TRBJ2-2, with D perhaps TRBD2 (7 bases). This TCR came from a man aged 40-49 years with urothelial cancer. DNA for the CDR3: TGTGCCAGCAGTGATAGGGGGGGGGTCACCGGGGAGCTGTTTTTT. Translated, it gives CASSDRGGVTGELFF.